These T cell receptor beta chains were read from a single sample in a study of T cells in Graves' hyperthyroidism and ophthalmopathy. TCRdb processed the multiplex PCR reads anew with MiXCR; each CDR3 protein has one entry. Altogether about 640,000 distinct CDR3 sequences are present, under 25% being singletons, with the ten largest covering about 35%. Sequencing input: blood. Receptor source: a man aged 25 to 40 with Graves' ophthalmopathy. CDR3s include the opening cysteine and the closing phenylalanine or tryptophan. A D gene is named only where the DNA matches it firmly. Clone size, where shown, is once, few, many, or a class for clones that have expanded.

cdr3_nt	cdr3_aa	d_call	clone_size	v_call	j_call
TGTGCCAGCAAATATTCTCGGGGCGACACAGATACGCAGTATTTT	CASKYSRGDTDTQYF	NA	few	TRBV2	TRBJ2-3
TGTGCCAGCAGCCTCAGCGGGCCGGGTCGGTCAGATACGCAGTATTTT	CASSLSGPGRSDTQYF	NA	many	TRBV7-6	TRBJ2-3
TGCGCCAGCAGCTTGGCGTACGGGACAGGTGACCAAGAGACCCAGTACTTC	CASSLAYGTGDQETQYF	TRBD1	few	TRBV5-1	TRBJ2-5
TGCGCCAGCAGCTTGGAAAACCCTAGCACAGATACGCAGTATTTT	CASSLENPSTDTQYF	NA	few	TRBV5-1	TRBJ2-3
TGTGCCAGCAGGGGCACAAGGCAAGAGACCCAGTACTTC	CASRGTRQETQYF	NA	NA	TRBV2	TRBJ2-5
TGTGCCAGCAGCCCCGGGTCTAATGGTGAAAAACTGTTTTTT	CASSPGSNGEKLFF	NA	NA	TRBV7-9	TRBJ1-4
TGTGCCAGCAGTGCGACTAGCGGGAGGTCGCGTTTCTACGAGCAGTACTTC	CASSATSGRSRFYEQYF	TRBD2	many	TRBV6-1	TRBJ2-7
TGTGCCATCAGTGGCGCTAGCCGAGACAATGAGCAGTTCTTC	CAISGASRDNEQFF	NA	NA	TRBV10-3	TRBJ2-1
TGTGCCAGCAGCTACAGGGAAAATAGCAATCAGCCCCAGCATTTT	CASSYRENSNQPQHF	NA	many	TRBV2	TRBJ1-5
TGCAGTGCTAGAGATGCGCGCAGGTTCAATCAGCCCCAGCATTTT	CSARDARRFNQPQHF	NA	NA	TRBV20-1	TRBJ1-5
TGTGCCAGCTCACCAAAAGCGGGGGGCCACGAGCAGTACTTC	CASSPKAGGHEQYF	TRBD2	NA	TRBV27	TRBJ2-7
TGTGCCAGCAGTGATGGGGGATACTCCTACGAGCAGTACTTC	CASSDGGYSYEQYF	NA	NA	TRBV2	TRBJ2-7
TGTGCCAGCAGTAAAACAGGGAGCTCCTACGAGCAGTACTTC	CASSKTGSSYEQYF	NA	few	TRBV7-2	TRBJ2-7